A single sample gave rise to the 30 T cell receptor beta chains below, sequenced in a study of blood T cell repertoires in COVID-19. Only in-frame clones appear in the TCRdb table, and some are missing; sequencing was by immunoSEQ multiplex PCR. Of 150,000 to 200,000 clones in the sample, approximately 80% were seen once. The sample was PBMCs or T cells enriched from blood (not recorded which). The source of these receptors is a man aged 35 to 55 who had recovered from COVID-19.

The DNA of the CDR3 is TGTGCCTGGGGACTGGGGGCCCTCAGGGCCAACGTCCTGACTTTC. Encoded protein: CAWGLGALRANVLTF. The chain couples TRBV30 to TRBJ2-6; possible D gene TRBD1, 6 bases. In germline, CDR1 is GTSNPN, CDR2 SVGIG (reference sequence). Trimming stripped 5 bases from V and 5 bases from J, with 16 bases between. This CDR3 contains 15 residues.

The chain uses TRBV5-1 and TRBJ2-5; 16 nucleotides line up with TRBD2. Per the germline V gene, CDR1 is SGHRS and CDR2 is YFSETQ. V lost 4 bases, J lost 2 bases, and 2 bases stayed unmatched. CDR3 size: 16 residues. CDR3 nucleotides: TGCGCCAGCAGCCAGGGACTAGCGGGGGGGCAAGAGACCCAGTACTTC. Its translation is CASSQGLAGGQETQYF.

This chain uses TRBV24-1 with TRBJ1-2; D remains ambiguous. Germline V gene sequence: CDR1 KGHDR, CDR2 SFDVKD. With 6 bases removed from V and 3 bases from J, the gap between germline ends came to 13 bases. This CDR3 has 14 amino acids. CDR3 DNA: TGTGCCACCAGTCACCGGGGAGCGGACTATGGCTACACCTTC. Amino acid sequence: CATSHRGADYGYTF.

This chain joins TRBV24-1 and TRBJ2-2; no firm D call. V lost 5 bases and J lost 6, with 9 bases in between. CDR1 and CDR2 (germline): KGHDR, SFDVKD. This CDR3 contains 13 residues. The CDR3, as DNA: TGTGCCACCAGTGGAGAAGAGCCCGGGGAGCTGTTTTTT. Translation gives CATSGEEPGELFF.

The J gene is TRBJ2-5, the V gene TRBV10-3; 9 bases agree with TRBD2. Germline V lookup: CDR1 ENHRY, CDR2 SYGVKD. The CDR3 is made up of 12 amino acids. V lost 4 bases to trimming and J lost 9 bases; unmatched junction nucleotides: 3. CDR3 in amino acids: CAISVAGEPQYF. The DNA for the CDR3 is TGTGCCATCAGTGTAGCGGGGGAGCCCCAGTACTTC.

The V and J genes are TRBV2 and TRBJ1-2; TRBD1 matches at 9 bases. The CDR3 runs 13 residues. CDR1 and CDR2 (germline): SNHLY, FYNNEI. V shed 6 bases, J shed 6 bases, and the junction held 5 bases outside the gene matches. CDR3 loop: CASRGTGKDGYTF. For the CDR3, the DNA is TGTGCCAGCAGGGGGACAGGGAAGGATGGCTACACCTTC.

The V gene is TRBV9, the J gene TRBJ2-7; 10 bases line up with TRBD1. Germline trimming cut 1 base from V and 6 bases from J; bases unmatched to any gene: 4. Germline CDR1 is SGDLS and CDR2 is YYNGEE. CDR3 length: 14 amino acids. For the CDR3, the DNA is TGTGCCAGCAGCGTAATCGGACAGGGGGGCGAGCAGTACTTC. Residues: CASSVIGQGGEQYF. The full variable domain, with the rest looked up from reference TRBV9 and TRBJ2-7, is DSGVTQTPKHLITATGQRVTLRCSPRSGDLSVYWYQQSLDQGLQFLIQYYNGEERAKGNILERFSAQQFPDLHSELNLSSLELGDSALYFCASSVIGQGGEQYFGPGTRLTVT.

The chain employs TRBV9 and TRBJ2-5, with TRBD2 matching 7 bases. CDR1 is SGDLS and CDR2 is YYNGEE in the germline V gene. After removal of 2 bases from V and 2 bases from J, the junction contained 3 bases not matched to a gene. The CDR3 length is 14 residues. CDR3 sequence: CASSVGGGQETQYF. The CDR3 DNA is TGTGCCAGCAGCGTTGGGGGGGGTCAAGAGACCCAGTACTTC.

The gene calls are TRBV9 and TRBJ1-2; D possibly corresponds to TRBD1 (6 bases). Trimming shortened V by 6 bases and J by 4 bases, and 13 bases separated the two germline ends. From germline, CDR1 is SGDLS and CDR2 YYNGEE. This CDR3 spans 13 amino acids. The CDR3 sequence is CASTQGPGYGYTF. For the CDR3, the DNA is TGTGCCAGCACCCAGGGGCCCGGCTATGGCTACACCTTC. The full variable domain, in which reference TRBV9 and TRBJ1-2 provide the parts outside the CDR3, is DSGVTQTPKHLITATGQRVTLRCSPRSGDLSVYWYQQSLDQGLQFLIQYYNGEERAKGNILERFSAQQFPDLHSELNLSSLELGDSALYFCASTQGPGYGYTFGSGTRLTVV.

The sample holds a few counts of this clone. This same CDR3 is encoded by further DNA sequences in the sample. The chain links TRBV3-1 (or the pseudogene TRBV3-2) to TRBJ1-1, with TRBD1 as a possible D gene (6 bases). The CDR3 runs 15 residues. Trimming took off 1 base at V and 3 bases at J, with 12 bases between the two ends. From germline, CDR1 is LGHDT and CDR2 YNNKEL (reference sequence). CDR3: CASSQGQGWDTEAFF. Written as DNA, the CDR3 is TGTGCCAGCAGCCAAGGCCAGGGGTGGGACACTGAAGCTTTCTTT.

The gene calls are TRBV24-1 and TRBJ2-1, with 7 bases lining up with TRBD2. CDR1 is KGHDR, CDR2 SFDVKD, per germline. The J segment lost 3 bases and the V segment lost 0 bases, leaving 4 bases of the junction unmatched. This CDR3 comprises 16 residues. In DNA, the CDR3 is TGTGCCACCAGTGATTTGCGAAGCGGGGTCTACAATGAGCAGTTCTTC. Its protein product is CATSDLRSGVYNEQFF.

The DNA of the CDR3 is TGTGCCAGCGGAACTGAGCCGGACAACTACGAGCAGTACGTC. Encoded protein: CASGTEPDNYEQYV. The genes are TRBV2 and TRBJ2-7, with a tentative D call TRBD1 (5 bases). The germline V and J ends were trimmed by 8 bases and 3 bases, with 17 bases remaining between them. This CDR3 has 14 amino acids. Germline values: CDR1 SNHLY, CDR2 FYNNEI.

CDR3 amino acids: CASSLASSSRYNEQFF. CDR3 DNA: TGTGCCAGCAGCTTAGCGAGCTCGTCACGGTACAATGAGCAGTTCTTC. The chain employs TRBV7-2 and TRBJ2-1; no definite D call. V lost 0 bases, J lost 4 bases, and 13 bases lay in between. The CDR3 is 16 amino acids. CDR1 is SGHTA and CDR2 is FQGNSA in the germline V gene.

CDR3 residues: CASSLRTGRTQYF. Written as DNA, the CDR3 is TGTGCCAGCAGCTTAAGGACGGGGAGGACGCAGTATTTT. J is TRBJ2-3 and V is TRBV21-1; the listed D gene, TRBD2, was not tested against the DNA. TRBV21-1 is listed as a pseudogene. The CDR3 has 13 residues.

V gene TRBV2 combines with J gene TRBJ1-2; 7 nucleotides agree with TRBD1. The J segment lost 0 bases and the V segment lost 10 bases, leaving 5 bases of the junction unmatched. This CDR3 spans 13 amino acids. The germline V gene encodes CDR1 SNHLY and CDR2 FYNNEI. CDR3 DNA: TGTGCCAACCGGACAGGACCTAACTATGGCTACACCTTC. Translation gives CANRTGPNYGYTF.

This clone was found a few times. The chain carries TRBV7-8 and TRBJ2-7; D unresolved. Germline V gene lookup returns CDR1 SGHVS and CDR2 FQNEAQ. V was shortened by 2 bases and J by 0 bases, with 20 bases between the two germline ends. CDR3 length: 18 residues. The CDR3 nucleotides are TGTGCCAGCAGCTTACTACCTCTAAACAGCCTTATCTCCTACGAGCAGTACTTC. It translates to CASSLLPLNSLISYEQYF. Full variable domain (remainder filled in from reference TRBV7-8 and TRBJ2-7): GAGVSQSPRYKVAKRGQDVALRCDPISGHVSLFWYQQALGQGPEFLTYFQNEAQLDKSGLPSDRFFAERPEGSVSTLKIQRTQQEDSAVYLCASSLLPLNSLISYEQYFGPGTRLTVT.

The chain uses TRBV7-2 and TRBJ1-2; TRBD1 matches 10 bases. V was pared by 5 bases and J by 8 bases, with 11 bases of the junction left unmatched. The germline CDR1 and CDR2 sequences are SGHTA and FQGNSA. The CDR3 has 15 amino acids. The CDR3, as DNA: TGTGCCAGCAGCCCCTACCAAGGGGGACAGGGGGGCTACACCTTC. This sequence encodes CASSPYQGGQGGYTF.

V is TRBV5-3 and J is TRBJ2-7; 11 bases map to TRBD1. TRBV5-3 is recorded as an ORF, its role being uncertain. The CDR3 runs to 17 residues. V shed 4 bases and J 5 bases; nucleotides not matched to a gene: 14. The chain's CDR3 is CARSTPTPRDRGDEQYV. CDR3 nucleotide sequence: TGTGCCAGAAGCACCCCAACACCCCGGGACAGGGGGGACGAGCAGTACGTC.

The genes are TRBV4-1 and TRBJ1-1; TRBD1 matches 7 bases. The ends lost 5 bases at V and 0 bases at J; junction bases unmatched: 12. The CDR3 consists of 17 residues. Germline V gene data show CDR1 as MGHRA and CDR2 as YSYEKL. The CDR3 spells CASSKSPGQQLNTEAFF. CDR3 in DNA: TGCGCCAGCAGCAAAAGTCCGGGACAGCAACTGAACACTGAAGCTTTCTTT.

This rearrangement joins TRBV7-7 to TRBJ1-5, with D maybe TRBD1 (6 bases). The CDR3 runs to 19 residues. The germline CDR1 and CDR2 sequences are SSHAT and FNYEAQ (reference sequence). Trimming took off 6 bases at V and 0 bases at J, with 24 bases between the two ends. CDR3 sequence reads: CASSPATLDRHYSNQPQHF. In nucleotides, the CDR3 is TGTGCCAGCAGTCCGGCGACACTGGACAGACACTATAGCAATCAGCCCCAGCATTTT.

This rearrangement joins TRBV4-1 to TRBJ2-7; TRBD1 agrees at 7 bases. Looked up from germline, CDR1 is MGHRA and CDR2 is YSYEKL. The J segment lost 4 bases and the V segment lost 1 base, leaving 4 bases of the junction unmatched. The CDR3 is 14 amino acids. The CDR3 loop reads CASSQVHRGYEQYF. The CDR3 coding sequence is TGCGCCAGCAGCCAAGTACACAGGGGTTACGAGCAGTACTTC.

The chain uses TRBV6-4 and TRBJ1-2, with TRBD1 matching 9 bases. Trimming at V came to 4 bases and at J to 3 bases, leaving 9 bases not matched to a gene. The germline gives CDR1 MRHNA, CDR2 SNTAGT. The CDR3 sequence is 16 residues long. This CDR3 is CASSALRTGEDYGYTF. The CDR3 nucleotides read TGTGCCAGCAGTGCCCTTCGGACAGGGGAGGACTATGGCTACACCTTC.

This clone came up a few times. This rearrangement joins TRBV11-3 to TRBJ2-3; unclear D gene. Trimming cost V 1 base and J 0 bases, with 5 bases left between them. Germline loops: CDR1 SGHNT, CDR2 YENEEA. This CDR3 comprises 14 residues. The CDR3: CASSLGGSTDTQYF. CDR3 in DNA: TGTGCCAGCAGCTTAGGAGGCAGCACAGATACGCAGTATTTT. Full variable domain (remainder filled in from reference TRBV11-3 and TRBJ2-3): EAGVVQSPRYKIIEKKQPVAFWCNPISGHNTLYWYLQNLGQGPELLIRYENEEAVDDSQLPKDRFSAERLKGVDSTLKIQPAELGDSAVYLCASSLGGSTDTQYFGPGTRLTVL.

This clone appeared a single time. This chain connects TRBV5-1 to TRBJ2-5; 8 bases line up with TRBD2. Germline trimming cut 2 bases from V and 5 bases from J; bases unmatched to any gene: 5. The CDR3 loop spans 14 amino acids. Germline values: CDR1 SGHRS, CDR2 YFSETQ. The CDR3 DNA follows: TGCGCCAGCAGCTTCGGGGGGGCGAAGGAGACCCAGTACTTC. Amino acids: CASSFGGAKETQYF.

This clone was seen once. The chain has TRBV6-5 and TRBJ1-5; TRBD1 is a possible D gene (6 bases). The CDR3 is 13 residues long. Germline V gene sequence: CDR1 MNHEY, CDR2 SVGAGI. V was trimmed by 5 bases and J by 7 bases, leaving 12 bases between them. This chain's CDR3 is CASSPHREQPQHF. The CDR3 bases are TGTGCCAGCAGTCCCCACAGGGAGCAGCCCCAGCATTTT.

The chain uses TRBV19 and TRBJ2-7, with 12 bases fitting TRBD2. V lost 11 bases and J lost 2; bases outside the gene matches: 10. CDR1 is LNHDA and CDR2 is SQIVND in the germline V gene (reference sequence). The CDR3 is 15 amino acids. The CDR3 DNA reads TGTGCCCTCCTGACTAGCGGGGGCCTCACCTACGAGCAGTACTTC. Protein sequence: CALLTSGGLTYEQYF.

V is TRBV11-2 and J is TRBJ2-5; 10 nucleotides match TRBD2. Trimming at V came to 5 bases and at J to 1 base, leaving 16 bases not matched to a gene. Germline V CDR1 and CDR2: SGHAT, FQNNGV. This CDR3 has 19 amino acids. The DNA for the CDR3 is TGTGCCAGCAGCACAGCAGTCCCCGGGCTAGCGGGGGCCCAAGAGACCCAGTACTTC. Protein sequence: CASSTAVPGLAGAQETQYF.

The V call is TRBV5-1, the J call TRBJ1-6; D gene unclear. V dropped 4 bases and J dropped 0 bases, with 8 bases sitting between them. The CDR3 covers 15 residues. CDR1 and CDR2 from the germline V gene are SGHRS and YFSETQ. The CDR3 sequence: CASSEDYSYNSPLHF. The DNA for the CDR3 is TGCGCCAGCAGCGAGGATTACTCCTATAATTCACCCCTCCACTTT. Combining the CDR3 with reference TRBV5-1 and TRBJ1-6 gives the whole variable domain KAGVTQTPRYLIKTRGQQVTLSCSPISGHRSVSWYQQTPGQGLQFLFEYFSETQRNKGNFPGRFSGRQFSNSRSEMNVSTLELGDSALYLCASSEDYSYNSPLHFGNGTRLTVT.

The chain combines TRBV19 with TRBJ1-6, with unresolved D. The germline gives CDR1 LNHDA, CDR2 SQIVND (reference sequence). The CDR3 consists of 15 residues. V was shortened by 5 bases and J by 0 bases, with 8 bases between the two germline ends. The CDR3 spells CASSPFSSYNSPLHF. CDR3 bases: TGTGCCAGTAGTCCGTTTAGCTCCTATAATTCACCCCTCCACTTT.

This clone showed up just a few times. The chain couples TRBV7-6 to TRBJ1-3; D might be TRBD1 (6 bases). Germline lookup yields CDR1 SGHVS and CDR2 FNYEAQ. The CDR3 length is 15 residues. With 2 bases removed from V and 2 bases from J, the gap between germline ends came to 10 bases. This CDR3 is CASSLSAGAGNTIYF. For the CDR3, the DNA is TGTGCCAGCAGCTTAAGTGCAGGGGCTGGAAACACCATATATTTT.